The rows below give T cell receptor beta chains drawn from one sample of a study of tumor and adjacent non-tumor tissue in lung cancer. TCRdb re-derived calls from the multiplex PCR reads in MiXCR, one entry per CDR3 protein. The sample has more than 120,000 distinct CDR3 sequences; about 71% are singletons. The sample consisted of lung tumor tissue. Receptor source: a man between 60 and 75 years old with small cell lung cancer. Both conserved end residues are part of each CDR3. The order of the fields is D gene, J gene, clone size, V gene, CDR3 DNA, CDR3 protein. The D gene is left open where the match is weak. For some rows the clone size is stated as once, few or many, or as a class when expanded; others skip it.

>.|TRBJ2-3|.|TRBV20-1
TGCAGTGCTACACAGCGGGATACGCAGTATTTT
CSATQRDTQYF
>TRBD1|TRBJ1-5|.|TRBV5-6
TGTGCCAGCAGCTCCGGGACAGGGGGCCCTAGGCAGCCCCAGCATTTT
CASSSGTGGPRQPQHF
>TRBD2|TRBJ2-1|medium-sized|TRBV20-1
TGCAGTGCTTCTAGCGGGATCGATGAGCAGTTCTTC
CSASSGIDEQFF
>.|TRBJ1-2|.|TRBV20-1
TGCAGTGCTAGAGATCACCAGGGGCGCTACACCTTC
CSARDHQGRYTF
>TRBD2|TRBJ2-1|.|TRBV20-1
TGCAGTGTTAGAGATAATAGCGGGAGAAATGATCAGTTCTTC
CSVRDNSGRNDQFF
>.|TRBJ2-3|.|TRBV30
TGTGCCTGGAGTGCAGATACGCAGTATTTT
CAWSADTQYF
>.|TRBJ2-6|.|TRBV12-3/TRBV12-4
TGTGCCAGCGGAAGTGGGCGTCTTGGGGCCAAGGTCCTGACTTTC
CASGSGRLGAKVLTF
>.|TRBJ2-5|many|TRBV20-1
TGCAGTGCTAGAGAGAGCGTCGGAGGAGAGACCCAGTACTTC
CSARESVGGETQYF
>TRBD1|TRBJ1-6|.|TRBV11-3
TGTGCCAACAGCCAGCACCGGGACAGAGTCTCCATTCGAACAAATTCACCCCTCCACTTT
CANSQHRDRVSIRTNSPLHF
>.|TRBJ2-5|.|TRBV4-1
TGCGCCAGCAGCCAAGATGTGGGGGAAGAGACCCAGTACTTC
CASSQDVGEETQYF
>.|TRBJ2-1|.|TRBV11-2
TGTGCCAGCAACTTAGAGGTGGGGTTTAACAATGAACGGTTCTTC
CASNLEVGFNNERFF
>.|TRBJ2-2|many|TRBV11-2
TGTGCCAGCAGCTTAAGCGTGAACACCGGGGAGCTGTTTTTT
CASSLSVNTGELFF
>TRBD1|TRBJ1-2|.|TRBV10-2
TGCGCCAGCACAGGACAGGGTATCGGCTACACCTTT
CASTGQGIGYTF
>.|TRBJ2-6|many|TRBV11-2
TGTGCCAGCAGGCCCGTAGGGGTTGGCTCTGGGGCCAACGTCCTGACTTTC
CASRPVGVGSGANVLTF
>TRBD2|TRBJ2-2|.|TRBV5-1
TGCGCCAGCAGCGGTAGCGGGACAACCACCGGGGTGCTGTTTTTT
CASSGSGTTTGVLFF
>TRBD2|TRBJ2-5|.|TRBV7-9
TGTGCCAACAGCCATAGCGGGAGTATCGAGACCCAGTACTTC
CANSHSGSIETQYF
>.|TRBJ2-2|.|TRBV11-2
TGTGCCAGCAGGCCCCCAGATGGAGGCACCGGGGAGCTGTTCTTT
CASRPPDGGTGELFF
>.|TRBJ1-5|few|TRBV6-5
TGTGCCAGCAGTTCGGGGGGGGGAGGACAGCCCCAGCATTTT
CASSSGGGGQPQHF
>TRBD1|TRBJ2-3|once|TRBV6-1
TGTGTCATCATCGGCAGGGGGAGATACACAGATACGCAGTATTTT
CVIIGRGRYTDTQYF
>.|TRBJ2-2|few|TRBV5-1
TGCGCCAGCAGCTTGGCCTTAGCGCAGAACACCGGGGAGCTGTTTTTT
CASSLALAQNTGELFF
>.|TRBJ1-4|many|TRBV4-1
TGCGCCAGCAGCCAAGTGAGCACCCCGGATGAAAAACTGTTTTTT
CASSQVSTPDEKLFF
>.|TRBJ2-7|.|TRBV11-3
TGTGCCAAAAGCTCCGGAAGAACAGGGACCTACGAGCAGTACTTC
CAKSSGRTGTYEQYF
>.|TRBJ1-6|.|TRBV20-1
TGCAGTGCTAGACAGGAGACCGTAAATTCACCCCTCCACTTT
CSARQETVNSPLHF
>.|TRBJ2-3|few|TRBV12-3/TRBV12-4
TGTGCCAGCAGTTTCCGCGTCTTGTTAGATACGCAGTATTTT
CASSFRVLLDTQYF
>.|TRBJ2-6|.|TRBV5-6
TGTGCCAGCAGCCCGGATGCTGGGGCCAACGTCCTGACTTTC
CASSPDAGANVLTF
>.|TRBJ2-3|.|TRBV6-5
TGTGCCAGCAGTTACCGGGCAGGGGACACAGATACGCAGTATTTT
CASSYRAGDTDTQYF